A single sample is the source of the 29 T cell receptor beta chains below, sequenced in a study of tumor-infiltrating lymphocytes in localized non-small cell lung cancer. Sequenced by immunoSEQ multiplex PCR; TCRdb stores in-frame clones only, minus some. The sample gives 14,000 to 15,000 clones, about four fifths of which show up once; roughly 2.7% is in the top ten. Sequenced material: lung tumor tissue. The receptors come from a human donor with non-small cell lung cancer.

V is TRBV6-5 and J is TRBJ1-3; D is ambiguous. CDR3 length equals 12 residues. V was clipped by 5 bases and J by 4 bases, with 6 bases between them. Looked up from germline, CDR1 is MNHEY and CDR2 is SVGAGI. CDR3 sequence (DNA): TGTGCCAGCAGTGAAGGGGGAAACACCATATATTTT. This sequence encodes CASSEGGNTIYF.

A single count supports this clone. The J gene is TRBJ2-2, the V gene TRBV7-3; 12 bases agree with TRBD2. Germline-derived CDR1 and CDR2 are SGHTA and FQGTGA. The V segment lost 1 base and the J segment 5 bases; nucleotides outside the gene matches: 5. The CDR3 length is 17 residues. As DNA, the CDR3 is TGTGCCAGCAGCTTAAAGGGGACTAGCGGGCATACCGGGGAGCTGTTTTTT. Translation: CASSLKGTSGHTGELFF.

The chain uses TRBV9 and TRBJ2-4, with 9 bases fitting TRBD1. The CDR3 loop spans 16 amino acids. The trim removed 4 bases at V and 3 bases at J, leaving 8 bases unmatched. Germline V CDR1 and CDR2: SGDLS, YYNGEE. The CDR3 nucleotides are TGTGCCAGCAGCCCACGACAGGGGGGCTACAAAAACATTCAGTACTTC. As protein: CASSPRQGGYKNIQYF.

This clone was counted only a few times. An end of the junction does not agree with germline; a read error may underlie this. This chain joins TRBV7-6 and TRBJ2-3; the match to TRBD2 covers 10 bases. The CDR3 contains 13 residues. CDR1 and CDR2 from the germline V gene are SGHVS and FNYEAQ. For the CDR3, the DNA is TGTGCCAGCAGCTTAGATCCTAGCGGGAGTAGTGTTTTT. Translation gives CASSLDPSGSSVF.

The sample holds a few counts of this clone. An end of the junction does not agree with germline; a read error may underlie this. The genes are TRBV7-3 and TRBJ2-1; TRBD2 aligns across 12 bases. This CDR3 has 15 residues. Germline CDR1 reads SGHTA; CDR2 reads FQGTGA. CDR3 nucleotide sequence: TGTGCCAGCACGCTAGCGGGAGGGACCTATAATGAGCAGTTCTTC. It codes for CASTLAGGTYNEQFF.

V gene TRBV2 combines with J gene TRBJ1-1, with D uncertain. Germline V lookup: CDR1 SNHLY, CDR2 FYNNEI. V was cut by 4 bases and J by 2 bases, with 8 bases left in between. There are 13 residues in the CDR3. In DNA, the CDR3 is TGTGCCAGCAGTGTCGGTGAAAACACTGAAGCTTTCTTT. Its protein is CASSVGENTEAFF.

This clone was counted once. V and J are TRBV7-3 and TRBJ2-5; 9 bases agree with TRBD1. CDR1 is SGHTA and CDR2 is FQGTGA in the germline V gene. This CDR3 spans 15 amino acids. V shed 4 bases and J 4 bases; nucleotides not matched to a gene: 7. The CDR3: CASSSGQGGAETQYF. The CDR3, as DNA: TGTGCCAGCAGCTCGGGACAGGGTGGTGCAGAGACCCAGTACTTC.

The chain links TRBV6-1 to TRBJ2-5; TRBD2 aligns across 13 bases. V lost 0 bases and J lost 4; bases outside the gene matches: 8. Germline CDR1 is MNHNS and CDR2 is SASEGT. The CDR3 is 18 amino acids. Here the CDR3 reads CASSEALAGGAFGETQYF. CDR3 bases: TGTGCCAGCAGTGAAGCACTAGCGGGAGGGGCTTTTGGAGAGACCCAGTACTTC.

In nucleotides, the CDR3 is TGTGCCACCAGCCGAAAGGGACAGGGGGCCGGGGAGCTGTTTTTT. Amino acid sequence: CATSRKGQGAGELFF. The chain couples TRBV27 to TRBJ2-2; the match to TRBD1 covers 11 bases. V was pared by 10 bases and J by 6 bases, with 10 bases of the junction left unmatched. This CDR3 contains 15 residues. The germline V gene has CDR1 MNHEY and CDR2 SMNVEV (reference sequence).

The rearrangement joins TRBV7-2 to TRBJ2-1; D not resolved. The ends were cut back, 5 bases at V and 0 bases at J, with 11 bases in the middle. Germline-derived CDR1 and CDR2 are SGHTA and FQGNSA. The CDR3 is made up of 15 amino acids. The CDR3 coding sequence is TGTGCCAGCAGCACAAGGGTCAGCTCCTACAATGAGCAGTTCTTC. Translated, it gives CASSTRVSSYNEQFF.

This sequence joins TRBV4-1 and TRBJ2-3; 8 bases match TRBD1. The CDR3 totals 16 residues. With V trimmed by 4 bases and J by 0 bases, 6 bases remained unmatched. The germline gives CDR1 MGHRA, CDR2 YSYEKL. The CDR3 nucleotides read TGCGCCAGCAGCCGAGCCGGACAGGGCAGCACAGATACGCAGTATTTT. Protein product: CASSRAGQGSTDTQYF.

J is TRBJ2-2 and V is TRBV19; TRBD2 aligns across 9 bases. V was pared by 7 bases and J by 6 bases, with 9 bases of the junction left unmatched. The germline V gene encodes CDR1 LNHDA and CDR2 SQIVND (reference sequence). This CDR3 contains 15 residues. As DNA, the CDR3 is TGTGCCAGTAAGGGGCGGGAGGGCGGGGCCGGGGAGCTGTTTTTT. Protein: CASKGREGGAGELFF.

CDR3 in amino acids: CASSLARTGGIETQYF. The CDR3 region has the DNA TGTGCCAGCAGCTTAGCGAGGACAGGGGGGATCGAGACCCAGTACTTC. The rearrangement joins TRBV7-8 to TRBJ2-5, with TRBD1 matching 10 bases. Germline V gene sequence: CDR1 SGHVS, CDR2 FQNEAQ. The CDR3 is 16 residues long. The ends lost 0 bases at V and 5 bases at J; junction bases unmatched: 6.

The chain links TRBV7-6 to TRBJ2-2, with TRBD1 as a possible D gene (5 bases). The CDR3 runs to 16 residues. Germline CDR1 reads SGHVS; CDR2 reads FNYEAQ. Trimming shortened V by 5 bases and J by 2 bases, and 15 bases separated the two germline ends. CDR3 in DNA: TGTGCCAGCAGCCCAGTAGGGGAATATAACACCGGGGAGCTGTTTTTT. This sequence encodes CASSPVGEYNTGELFF.

This sequence joins TRBV5-4 and TRBJ1-1, with D maybe TRBD1 (5 bases). CDR1 and CDR2 (germline): SGHNT, YYREEE (reference sequence). The V gene lost 2 bases and the J gene lost 3 bases, with 14 bases spanning the gap. The CDR3 spans 15 residues. The CDR3 nucleotides read TGTGCCAGCAGCTTCGGGGGTCAGGAAGACACTGAAGCTTTCTTT. It yields the protein CASSFGGQEDTEAFF. Variable domain in full (rest from reference TRBV5-4 and TRBJ1-1): ETGVTQSPTHLIKTRGQQVTLRCSSQSGHNTVSWYQQALGQGPQFIFQYYREEENGRGNFPPRFSGLQFPNYSSELNVNALELDDSALYLCASSFGGQEDTEAFFGQGTRLTVV.

This clone was observed a single time. This chain connects TRBV7-2 to TRBJ2-7; the match to TRBD2 covers 7 bases. This CDR3 has 15 amino acids. From germline, CDR1 is SGHTA and CDR2 FQGNSA. V trimming: 5 bases; J trimming: 2 bases; junction bases outside the gene matches: 9. The CDR3 loop reads CASSAASGYTYEQYF. CDR3 sequence (DNA): TGTGCCAGCAGCGCAGCTAGCGGTTATACCTACGAGCAGTACTTC.

The CDR3 coding sequence is TGTGCCAGCAGCTTAGATTCCCTGGCGAGTGAGCAGTTCTTC. The encoded protein is CASSLDSLASEQFF. The rearrangement uses TRBV7-6 and TRBJ2-1; no firm D call. The V end lost 1 base, the J end lost 9 bases, and 13 bases lay between the germline ends. Germline lookup yields CDR1 SGHVS and CDR2 FNYEAQ. The CDR3 loop spans 14 amino acids.

This chain joins TRBV2 and TRBJ2-1, with 13 positions matching TRBD2. Trimming at V came to 6 bases and at J to 9 bases, leaving 5 bases not matched to a gene. The V gene's germline CDR1 is SNHLY and CDR2 FYNNEI. The CDR3 runs to 14 residues. The CDR3 sequence: CASSRTSGSGEQFF. The CDR3 DNA sequence: TGTGCCAGCAGCAGGACTAGCGGGAGTGGTGAGCAGTTCTTC.

The chain links TRBV6-6 to TRBJ2-2; D ambiguous. Germline values: CDR1 MNHNY, CDR2 SVGAGI (reference sequence). Deletions cut 0 bases from V and 7 bases from J, with 15 bases between. This CDR3 is 16 amino acids long. In DNA, the CDR3 is TGTGCCAGCAGTTACTCGGTCCCCGGTCCGGACGGGGAGCTGTTTTTT. It translates to CASSYSVPGPDGELFF.

V usage is TRBV30 and J usage is TRBJ1-2; weak D call: TRBD1 (5 bases). The CDR3 spans 11 residues. CDR1 is GTSNPN and CDR2 is SVGIG in the germline V gene (reference sequence). V was trimmed by 3 bases and J by 5 bases, leaving 7 bases between them. CDR3 nucleotides: TGTGCCTGGAGGGGACGGTATGGCTACACCTTC. Protein: CAWRGRYGYTF.

This chain links TRBV5-6 with TRBJ2-7; tentatively, D is TRBD1 (7 bases). The germline gives CDR1 SGHDT, CDR2 YYEEEE. The CDR3 totals 13 residues. Trimming left V 4 bases short and J 2 bases short, with 10 bases between. The CDR3 here is CASSGGTAYEQYF. CDR3 coding DNA: TGTGCCAGCAGCGGCGGGACAGCCTACGAGCAGTACTTC.

The chain has TRBV6-1 and TRBJ2-7; the D gene is possibly TRBD2 (6 bases). The germline gives CDR1 MNHNS, CDR2 SASEGT. V was trimmed by 2 bases and J by 6 bases, leaving 20 bases between them. CDR3 length: 16 residues. CDR3 region: CASSEQGGIRGFEQYF. The CDR3 DNA sequence: TGTGCCAGCAGTGAACAGGGCGGGATCCGTGGTTTCGAGCAGTACTTC.

The J gene is TRBJ2-7, the V gene TRBV11-3; D possibly corresponds to TRBD2 (5 bases). The V gene's germline CDR1 is SGHNT and CDR2 YENEEA. Trimming shortened V by 3 bases and J by 4 bases, and 13 bases separated the two germline ends. The CDR3 has 14 amino acids. The CDR3 nucleotides read TGTGCCAGCAGCTTGTCGGAGGAACGGTACGAGCAGTACTTC. Protein sequence: CASSLSEERYEQYF.

In regard to this clone: One end of the junction does not line up with germline, which may come from a read error. CDR3 loop: CASSEELLAGGPNEQFF. The CDR3 coding sequence is TGTGCCAGCAGCGAAGAGTTACTAGCGGGAGGGCCGAATGAGCAGTTCTTC. This sequence joins TRBV4-2 and TRBJ2-1; 13 nucleotides match TRBD2. This CDR3 is 17 amino acids long. CDR1 and CDR2 from the germline V gene are LGHNA and YNFKEQ.

The gene calls are TRBV2 and TRBJ1-5; D is perhaps TRBD1 (6 bases). This CDR3 is built from 14 residues. V dropped 2 bases and J dropped 9 bases, with 14 bases sitting between them. The V gene's germline CDR1 is SNHLY and CDR2 FYNNEI. CDR3 protein: CASSEQAGAAPQHF. Here the CDR3 DNA reads TGTGCCAGCAGTGAACAGGCAGGGGCGGCGCCCCAGCATTTT.

This chain links TRBV5-4 with TRBJ2-2; 13 bases agree with TRBD2. The CDR3 is 17 amino acids. Germline CDR1 reads SGHNT; CDR2 reads YYREEE (reference sequence). Losses at the gene ends were 3 bases for V and 5 bases for J; bases not matched to a gene: 7. DNA for the CDR3: TGTGCCAGCAGCTCGACCCTGGGACTAGCGGGAACCGGGGAGCTGTTTTTT. Its protein is CASSSTLGLAGTGELFF.

V usage is TRBV9 and J usage is TRBJ2-6; no definite D call. The CDR3 is made up of 13 amino acids. Germline V gene sequence: CDR1 SGDLS, CDR2 YYNGEE. Trimming stripped 8 bases from V and 2 bases from J, with 8 bases between. In DNA, the CDR3 is TGTGCCAGTCAAAGAACTGGGGCCAACGTCCTGACTTTC. Residues: CASQRTGANVLTF.

The chain carries TRBV15 and TRBJ1-1; D remains ambiguous. Germline V lookup: CDR1 LNHNV, CDR2 YYDKDF (reference sequence). This CDR3 contains 12 residues. Trimming removed 0 bases from V and 8 bases from J, with 7 bases in between. The CDR3 loop reads CATSRDNSEAFF. CDR3 coding DNA: TGTGCCACCAGCAGAGATAACAGCGAAGCTTTCTTT.

This clone was found a few times. The V and J genes are TRBV7-2 and TRBJ2-7; the D is unclear. V was shortened by 4 bases and J by 6 bases, with 10 bases between the two germline ends. The CDR3 has 12 residues. From germline, CDR1 is SGHTA and CDR2 FQGNSA. Written as DNA, the CDR3 is TGTGCCAGCAGCTCCTATATGGGCGAGCAGTACTTC. Translated, it gives CASSSYMGEQYF.